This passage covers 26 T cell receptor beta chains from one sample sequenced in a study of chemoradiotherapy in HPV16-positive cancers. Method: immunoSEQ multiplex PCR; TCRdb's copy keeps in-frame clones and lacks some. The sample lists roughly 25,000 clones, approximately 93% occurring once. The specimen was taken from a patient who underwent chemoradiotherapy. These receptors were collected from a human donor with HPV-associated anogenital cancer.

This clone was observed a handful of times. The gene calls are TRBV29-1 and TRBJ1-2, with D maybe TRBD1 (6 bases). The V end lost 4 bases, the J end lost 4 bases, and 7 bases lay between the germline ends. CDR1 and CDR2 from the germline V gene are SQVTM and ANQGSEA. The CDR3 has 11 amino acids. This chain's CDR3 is CSVVQGYGYTF. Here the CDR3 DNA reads TGCAGCGTTGTACAGGGCTATGGCTACACCTTC.

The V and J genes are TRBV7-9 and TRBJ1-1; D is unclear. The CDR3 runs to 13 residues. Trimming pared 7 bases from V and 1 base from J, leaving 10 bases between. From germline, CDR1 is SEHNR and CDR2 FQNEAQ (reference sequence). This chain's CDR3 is CASTNTGNTEAFF. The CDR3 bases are TGTGCCAGCACCAACACCGGGAACACTGAAGCTTTCTTT.

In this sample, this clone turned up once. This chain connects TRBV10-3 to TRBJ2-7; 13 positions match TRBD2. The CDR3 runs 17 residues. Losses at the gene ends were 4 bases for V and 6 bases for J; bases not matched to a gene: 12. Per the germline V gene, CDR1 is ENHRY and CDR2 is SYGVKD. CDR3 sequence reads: CAISGTSGRRSASEQYF. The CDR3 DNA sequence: TGTGCCATCAGTGGGACTAGCGGGAGAAGGTCAGCGTCCGAGCAGTACTTC.

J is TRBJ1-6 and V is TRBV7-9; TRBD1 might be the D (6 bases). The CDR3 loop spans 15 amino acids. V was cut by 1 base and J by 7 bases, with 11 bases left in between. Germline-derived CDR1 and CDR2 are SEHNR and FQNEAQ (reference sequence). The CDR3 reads CASSLGQGSNSPLHF. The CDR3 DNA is TGTGCCAGCAGCTTAGGGCAGGGGTCAAATTCACCCCTCCACTTT.

The CDR3 DNA is TGCGCCAGCAGGTATGACAGGGGGCGAGAGACCCAGTACTTC. It encodes CASRYDRGRETQYF. The V gene is TRBV5-1, the J gene TRBJ2-5; TRBD1 matches at 10 bases. Germline lookup yields CDR1 SGHRS and CDR2 YFSETQ. This CDR3 contains 14 residues. The trim removed 5 bases at V and 4 bases at J, leaving 5 bases unmatched.

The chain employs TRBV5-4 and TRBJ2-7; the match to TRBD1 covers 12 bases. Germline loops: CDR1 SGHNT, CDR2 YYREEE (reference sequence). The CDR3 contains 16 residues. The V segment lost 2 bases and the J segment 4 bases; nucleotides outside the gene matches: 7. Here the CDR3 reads CASSFRDRGRKYEQYF. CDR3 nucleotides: TGTGCCAGCAGCTTCCGGGACAGGGGGCGGAAATACGAGCAGTACTTC.

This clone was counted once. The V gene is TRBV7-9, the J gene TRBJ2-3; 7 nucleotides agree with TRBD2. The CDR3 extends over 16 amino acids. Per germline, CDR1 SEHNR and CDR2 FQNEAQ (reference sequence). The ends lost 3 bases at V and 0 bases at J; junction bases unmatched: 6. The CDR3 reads CASSFGGKSSTDTQYF. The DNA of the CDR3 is TGTGCCAGCAGCTTCGGGGGGAAGTCTAGCACAGATACGCAGTATTTT.

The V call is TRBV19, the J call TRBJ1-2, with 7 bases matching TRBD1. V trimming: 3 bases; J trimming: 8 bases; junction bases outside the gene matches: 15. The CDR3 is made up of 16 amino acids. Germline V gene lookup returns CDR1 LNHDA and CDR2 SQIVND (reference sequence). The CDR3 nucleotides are TGTGCCAGTAGTATTCCGGTTCCGACAGGGAGCCTCGGCTACACCTTC. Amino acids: CASSIPVPTGSLGYTF.

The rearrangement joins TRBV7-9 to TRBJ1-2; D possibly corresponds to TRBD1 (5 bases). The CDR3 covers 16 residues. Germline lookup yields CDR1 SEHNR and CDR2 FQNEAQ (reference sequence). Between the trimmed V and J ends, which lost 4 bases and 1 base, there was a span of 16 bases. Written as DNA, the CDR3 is TGTGCCAGCAGCTCCCAGCCCGGGACGGATAACTATGGCTACACCTTC. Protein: CASSSQPGTDNYGYTF.

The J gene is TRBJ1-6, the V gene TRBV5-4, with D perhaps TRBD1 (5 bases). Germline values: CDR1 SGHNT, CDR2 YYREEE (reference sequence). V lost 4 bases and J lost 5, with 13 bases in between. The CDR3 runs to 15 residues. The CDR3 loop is CASSSDRINNSPLHF. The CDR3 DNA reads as TGTGCCAGCAGCAGCGACAGAATTAATAATTCACCCCTCCACTTT.

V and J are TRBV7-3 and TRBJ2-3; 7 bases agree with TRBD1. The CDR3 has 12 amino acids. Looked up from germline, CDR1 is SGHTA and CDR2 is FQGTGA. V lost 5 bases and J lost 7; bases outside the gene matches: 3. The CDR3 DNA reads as TGTGCCAGCAGCCCAGGGGGAAATACGCAGTATTTT. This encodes CASSPGGNTQYF.

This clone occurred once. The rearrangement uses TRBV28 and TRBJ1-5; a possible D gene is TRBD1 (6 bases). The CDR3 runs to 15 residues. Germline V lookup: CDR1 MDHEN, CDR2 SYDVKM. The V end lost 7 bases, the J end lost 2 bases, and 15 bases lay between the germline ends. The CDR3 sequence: CASIPSGGGNQPQHF. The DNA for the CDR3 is TGTGCCAGCATCCCCTCGGGGGGCGGCAATCAGCCCCAGCATTTT.

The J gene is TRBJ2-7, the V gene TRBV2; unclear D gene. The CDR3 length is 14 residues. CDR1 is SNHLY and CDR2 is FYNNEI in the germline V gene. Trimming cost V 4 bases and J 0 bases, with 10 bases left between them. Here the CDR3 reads CASSAQQSSYEQYF. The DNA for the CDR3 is TGTGCCAGCAGTGCCCAGCAGAGCTCCTACGAGCAGTACTTC.

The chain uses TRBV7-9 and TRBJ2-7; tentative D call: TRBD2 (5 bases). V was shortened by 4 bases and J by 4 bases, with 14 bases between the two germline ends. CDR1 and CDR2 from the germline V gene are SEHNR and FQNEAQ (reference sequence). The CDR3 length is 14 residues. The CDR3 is CASSWTGEIYEQYF. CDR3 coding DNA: TGTGCCAGCAGCTGGACTGGGGAAATTTACGAGCAGTACTTC. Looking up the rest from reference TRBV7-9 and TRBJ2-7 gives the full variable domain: DTGVSQNPRHKITKRGQNVTFRCDPISEHNRLYWYRQTLGQGPEFLTYFQNEAQLEKSRLLSDRFSAERPKGSFSTLEIQRTEQGDSAMYLCASSWTGEIYEQYFGPGTRLTVT.

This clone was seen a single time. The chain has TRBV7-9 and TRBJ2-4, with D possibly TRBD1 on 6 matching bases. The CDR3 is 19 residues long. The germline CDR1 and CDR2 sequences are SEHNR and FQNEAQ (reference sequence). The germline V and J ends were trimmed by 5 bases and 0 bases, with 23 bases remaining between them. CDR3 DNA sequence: TGTGCCAGCAGCCCATTTGGGGGCGTCCTAGGTGAAGCCAAAAACATTCAGTACTTC. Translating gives CASSPFGGVLGEAKNIQYF.

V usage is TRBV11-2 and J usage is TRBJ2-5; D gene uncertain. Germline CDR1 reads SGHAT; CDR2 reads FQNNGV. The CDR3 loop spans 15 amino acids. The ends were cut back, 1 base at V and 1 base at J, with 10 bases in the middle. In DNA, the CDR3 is TGTGCCAGCAGCTTAGTAGTCGAAGCCCAAGAGACCCAGTACTTC. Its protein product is CASSLVVEAQETQYF.

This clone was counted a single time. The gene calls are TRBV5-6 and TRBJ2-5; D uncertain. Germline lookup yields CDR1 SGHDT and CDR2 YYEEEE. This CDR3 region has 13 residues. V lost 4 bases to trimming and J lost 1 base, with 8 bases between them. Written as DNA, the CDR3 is TGTGCCAGCAGCCTCCTAACCCAAGAGACCCAGTACTTC. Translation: CASSLLTQETQYF.

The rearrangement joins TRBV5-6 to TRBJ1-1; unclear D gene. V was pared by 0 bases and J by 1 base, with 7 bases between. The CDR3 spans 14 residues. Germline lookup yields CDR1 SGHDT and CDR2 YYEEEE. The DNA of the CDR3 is TGTGCCAGCAGCTTGGGACACAGGAACACTGAAGCTTTCTTT. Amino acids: CASSLGHRNTEAFF.

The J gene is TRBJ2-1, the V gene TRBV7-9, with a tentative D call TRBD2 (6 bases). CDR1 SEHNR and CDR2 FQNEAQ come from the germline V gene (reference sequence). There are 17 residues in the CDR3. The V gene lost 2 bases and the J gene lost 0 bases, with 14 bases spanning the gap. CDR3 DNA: TGTGCCAGCAGCTTACCTGTAAACGGGAGCTCCTACAATGAGCAGTTCTTC. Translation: CASSLPVNGSSYNEQFF.

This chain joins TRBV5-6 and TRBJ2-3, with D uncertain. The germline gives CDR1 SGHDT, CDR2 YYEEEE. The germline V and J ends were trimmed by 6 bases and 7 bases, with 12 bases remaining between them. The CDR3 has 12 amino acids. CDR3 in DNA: TGTGCCAGCACCTCGTACGGAAATACGCAGTATTTT. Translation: CASTSYGNTQYF.

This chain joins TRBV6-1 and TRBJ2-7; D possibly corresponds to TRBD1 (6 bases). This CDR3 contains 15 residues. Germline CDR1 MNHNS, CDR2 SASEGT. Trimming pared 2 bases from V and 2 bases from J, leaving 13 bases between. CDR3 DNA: TGTGCCAGCAGTGAACGGGCAGGGGTCGCCTACGAGCAGTACTTC. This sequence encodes CASSERAGVAYEQYF.

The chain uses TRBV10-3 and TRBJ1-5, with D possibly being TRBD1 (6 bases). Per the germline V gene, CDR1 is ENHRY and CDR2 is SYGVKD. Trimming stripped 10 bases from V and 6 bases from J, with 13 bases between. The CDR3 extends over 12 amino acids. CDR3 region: CATGVAGQPQHF. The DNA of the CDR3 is TGTGCCACAGGGGTAGCGGGTCAGCCCCAGCATTTT.

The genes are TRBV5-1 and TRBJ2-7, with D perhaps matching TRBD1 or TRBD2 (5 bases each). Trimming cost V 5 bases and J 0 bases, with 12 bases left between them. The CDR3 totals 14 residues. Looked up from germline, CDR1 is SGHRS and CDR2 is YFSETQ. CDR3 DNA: TGCGCCAGCAGACGGGGCGACGACTCCTACGAGCAGTACTTC. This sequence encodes CASRRGDDSYEQYF.

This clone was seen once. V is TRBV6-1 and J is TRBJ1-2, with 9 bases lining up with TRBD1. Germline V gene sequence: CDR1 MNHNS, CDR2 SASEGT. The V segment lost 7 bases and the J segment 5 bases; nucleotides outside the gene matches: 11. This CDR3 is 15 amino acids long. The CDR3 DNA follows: TGTGCCAGCAACCACCGGGACAGGGCCTCTTATGGCTACACCTTC. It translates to CASNHRDRASYGYTF.

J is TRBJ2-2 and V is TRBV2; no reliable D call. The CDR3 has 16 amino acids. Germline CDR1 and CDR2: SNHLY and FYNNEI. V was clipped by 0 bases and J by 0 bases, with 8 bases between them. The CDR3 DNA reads TGTGCCAGCAGTGAAGCGTCTGGACCGAACACCGGGGAGCTGTTTTTT. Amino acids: CASSEASGPNTGELFF. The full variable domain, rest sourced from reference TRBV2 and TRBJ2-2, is EPEVTQTPSHQVTQMGQEVILRCVPISNHLYFYWYRQILGQKVEFLVSFYNNEISEKSEIFDDQFSVERPDGSNFTLKIRSTKLEDSAMYFCASSEASGPNTGELFFGEGSRLTVL.

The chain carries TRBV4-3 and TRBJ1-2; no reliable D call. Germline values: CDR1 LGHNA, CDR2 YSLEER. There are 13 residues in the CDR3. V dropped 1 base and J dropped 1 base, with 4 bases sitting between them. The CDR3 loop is CASSQGGNYGYTF. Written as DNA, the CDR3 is TGCGCCAGCAGCCAAGGGGGTAACTATGGCTACACCTTC.